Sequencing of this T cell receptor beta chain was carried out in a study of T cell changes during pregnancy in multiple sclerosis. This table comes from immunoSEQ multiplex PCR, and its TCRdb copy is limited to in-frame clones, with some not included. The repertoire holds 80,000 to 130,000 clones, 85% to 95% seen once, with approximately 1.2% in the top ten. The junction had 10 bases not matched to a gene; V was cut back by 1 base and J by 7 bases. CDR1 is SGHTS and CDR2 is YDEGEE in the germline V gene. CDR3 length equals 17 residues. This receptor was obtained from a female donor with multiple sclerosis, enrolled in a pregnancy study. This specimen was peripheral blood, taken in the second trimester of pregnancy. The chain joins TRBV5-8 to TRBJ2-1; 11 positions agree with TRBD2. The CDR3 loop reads CASSLPQTSGRGNEQFF. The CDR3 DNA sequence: TGTGCCAGCAGCTTGCCCCAAACTAGCGGGAGAGGGAATGAGCAGTTCTTC.